The clone carrying this TCR beta chain occurred many times. Four PCR rounds used nested alpha and beta constant region primers plus the SP2 primer. TCRdb reanalysed the UMI-ligation and nested PCR reads using MiXCR and keeps one entry per CDR3 protein. The data contain over 20,000 distinct CDR3 sequences, roughly 5.2% of them singletons. TCR cDNA received a 3' ligated oligonucleotide that carried a UMI. Whole-blood samples were around 2.5 ml of peripheral blood from healthy adult volunteers. Germline values: CDR1 SQVTM, CDR2 ANQGSEA. The CDR3 has 15 residues. V was shortened by 4 bases and J by 0 bases, with 15 bases between the two germline ends. This sample stems from a study of naive and memory T cell subsets.

The V gene is TRBV29-1, the J gene TRBJ1-1; tentatively, D is TRBD1 (5 bases). Sequenced sample: blood. The sequence was collected from an adult in good health. CDR3 sequence: CSVGRQGRMNTEAFF. The CDR3 DNA is TGCAGCGTTGGACGCCAGGGACGGATGAACACTGAAGCTTTCTTT.